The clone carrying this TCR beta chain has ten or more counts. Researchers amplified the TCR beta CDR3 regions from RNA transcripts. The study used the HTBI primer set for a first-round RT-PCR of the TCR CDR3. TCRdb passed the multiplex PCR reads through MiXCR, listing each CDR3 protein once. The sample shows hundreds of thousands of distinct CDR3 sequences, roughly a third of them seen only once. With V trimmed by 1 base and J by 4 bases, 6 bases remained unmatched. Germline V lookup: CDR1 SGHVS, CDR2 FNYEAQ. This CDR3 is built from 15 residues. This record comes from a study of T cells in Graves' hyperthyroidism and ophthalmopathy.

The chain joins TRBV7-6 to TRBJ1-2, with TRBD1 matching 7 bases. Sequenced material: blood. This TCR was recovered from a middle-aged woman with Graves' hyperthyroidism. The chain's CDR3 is CASSLVLGDSYGYTF. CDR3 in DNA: TGTGCCAGCAGCTTAGTACTTGGGGACAGCTATGGCTACACCTTC.